The sequence of this T cell receptor (beta chain) was determined in a study of control samples from healthy donors and cancer patients. This CDR3 comprises 13 residues. Germline V lookup: CDR1 SNHLY, CDR2 FYNNEI. Trimming cost V 5 bases and J 7 bases, with 11 bases left between them. Measured with immunoSEQ multiplex PCR; TCRdb has only the in-frame clones, and not every one. The profile shows tens of thousands of clones, roughly 82% of them singletons. This chain joins TRBV2 and TRBJ1-4, with D possibly matching TRBD1 (6 bases). The sample taken for sequencing was PBMCs. This receptor was taken from a man aged 55 to 69 with head and neck cancer. CDR3 loop: CASSTEGVEKLFF. The CDR3 DNA is TGTGCCAGCAGTACAGAGGGGGTTGAAAAACTGTTTTTT. Full variable domain (missing parts from reference TRBV2 and TRBJ1-4): EPEVTQTPSHQVTQMGQEVILRCVPISNHLYFYWYRQILGQKVEFLVSFYNNEISEKSEIFDDQFSVERPDGSNFTLKIRSTKLEDSAMYFCASSTEGVEKLFFGSGTQLSVL.